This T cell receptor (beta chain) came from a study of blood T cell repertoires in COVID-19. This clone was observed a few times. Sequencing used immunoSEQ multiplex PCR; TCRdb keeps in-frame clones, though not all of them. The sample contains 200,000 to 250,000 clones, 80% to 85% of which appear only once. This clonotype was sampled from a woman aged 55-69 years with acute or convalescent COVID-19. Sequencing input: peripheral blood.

The CDR3 sequence is CASKEDRFGYTF. In DNA, the CDR3 is TGTGCCAGTAAAGAGGACAGGTTTGGCTACACCTTC. J is TRBJ1-2 and V is TRBV19; 7 bases are a match to TRBD1. Germline CDR1 LNHDA, CDR2 SQIVND (reference sequence). The CDR3 is made up of 12 amino acids. Losses at the gene ends were 7 bases for V and 7 bases for J; bases not matched to a gene: 6.